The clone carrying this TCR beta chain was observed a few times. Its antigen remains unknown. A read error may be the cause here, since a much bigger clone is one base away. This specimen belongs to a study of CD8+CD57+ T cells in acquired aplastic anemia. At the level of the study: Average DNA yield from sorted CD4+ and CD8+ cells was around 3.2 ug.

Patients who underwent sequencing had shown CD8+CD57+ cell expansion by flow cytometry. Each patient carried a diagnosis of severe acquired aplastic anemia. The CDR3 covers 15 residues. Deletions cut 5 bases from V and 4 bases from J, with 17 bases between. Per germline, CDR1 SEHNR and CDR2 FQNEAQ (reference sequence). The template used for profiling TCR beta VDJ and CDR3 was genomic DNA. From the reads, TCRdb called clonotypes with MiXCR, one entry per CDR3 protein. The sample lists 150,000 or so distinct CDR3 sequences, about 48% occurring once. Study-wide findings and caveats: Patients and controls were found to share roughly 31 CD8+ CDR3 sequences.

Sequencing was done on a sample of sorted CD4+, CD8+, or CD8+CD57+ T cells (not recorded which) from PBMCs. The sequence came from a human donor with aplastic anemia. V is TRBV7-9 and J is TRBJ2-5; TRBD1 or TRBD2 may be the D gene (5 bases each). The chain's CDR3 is CASSQLILGPETQYF. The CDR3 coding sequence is TGTGCCAGCAGCCAGCTCATATTGGGACCAGAGACCCAGTACTTC.